These 8 T cell receptor beta chains came from one sample sequenced in a study of T cells in Graves' hyperthyroidism and ophthalmopathy. TCR beta CDR3 region amplification was performed from RNA transcripts. A set of HTBI primers served as the primers for a first-round RT-PCR of the TCR CDR3. MiXCR was run by TCRdb on the multiplex PCR reads, yielding one entry per CDR3 protein. The table includes 500,000 to 600,000 distinct CDR3 sequences, about half detected once. The sequenced sample was peripheral blood or thyroid tissue (not recorded which). The receptors derive from a woman between 18 and 29 years old with Graves' hyperthyroidism.

The chain carries TRBV18 and TRBJ2-7; D gene uncertain. CDR3 length equals 14 residues. Germline assignment: CDR1 KGHSH and CDR2 LQKENI. Trimming removed 3 bases from V and 4 bases from J, with 13 bases in between. DNA of the CDR3: TGTGCCAGCTCACCTAGGTCCGGCGATTACGAGCAGTACTTC. The encoded protein is CASSPRSGDYEQYF.

Concerning this clonotype itself: It may be a read error: a sequence one base away is much more abundant. The gene calls are TRBV6-5 and TRBJ2-7; 11 positions match TRBD1. The germline gives CDR1 MNHEY, CDR2 SVGAGI. The CDR3 loop spans 14 amino acids. CDR3 residues: CAISYVGTGGEQYF. CDR3 nucleotides: TGTGCCATCAGTTACGTAGGGACAGGGGGCGAGCAGTACTTC.

The rearrangement uses TRBV7-2 and TRBJ2-7, with TRBD1 matching 7 bases. The J call may be faulty, since TRBJ2-1 better matches the DNA end. Germline V lookup: CDR1 SGHTA, CDR2 FQGNSA. The CDR3 is made up of 13 amino acids. DNA for the CDR3: TGTGCCAGCAGGACAGGGATGAGAAATGAGCAGTTCTTC. It specifies CASRTGMRNEQFF.

The chain has TRBV13 and TRBJ1-2, with a tentative D call TRBD1 (5 bases). V was clipped by 8 bases and J by 5 bases, with 21 bases between them. The germline V gene has CDR1 PRHDT and CDR2 FYEKMQ (reference sequence). The CDR3 covers 15 residues. The CDR3 DNA reads as TGTGCCAGCTCGACCCCGGGAGGAGGGGTTTATGGCTACACCTTC. Its protein is CASSTPGGGVYGYTF.

The rearrangement uses TRBV11-2 and TRBJ1-4, with D tentatively TRBD1 (6 bases). The germline V gene has CDR1 SGHAT and CDR2 FQNNGV. V lost 6 bases and J 6 bases, leaving 17 bases between the germline ends. The CDR3 extends over 15 amino acids. CDR3 in DNA: TGTGCCAGCAGGCCAGAAGGTTGGGGGCATGAAAAACTGTTTTTT. Its protein product is CASRPEGWGHEKLFF.

This clonotype has ten or more counts. The chain is built from TRBV6-5 and TRBJ1-1; a weak D match, TRBD1 (5 bases). V lost 8 bases and J lost 1, with 14 bases in between. The CDR3 runs 14 residues. Per the germline V gene, CDR1 is MNHEY and CDR2 is SVGAGI. CDR3 region: CASFRDGPNTEAFF. CDR3 DNA sequence: TGTGCCAGCTTCCGGGACGGACCGAACACTGAAGCTTTCTTT.

This clonotype was detected ten times or more. The chain employs TRBV5-8 and TRBJ1-6, with D hard to call. V was clipped by 4 bases and J by 10 bases, with 18 bases between them. CDR1 is SGHTS, CDR2 YDEGEE, per germline. The CDR3 has 15 residues. The CDR3 protein is CASSGRKVQSSPLHF. The CDR3 DNA reads as TGTGCCAGCAGCGGGAGGAAGGTGCAGAGCTCACCCCTCCACTTT.

The chain has TRBV24-1 and TRBJ2-5, with D uncertain. The V and J ends lost 3 bases and 5 bases respectively, with 9 bases between them. CDR1 is KGHDR and CDR2 is SFDVKD in the germline V gene. The CDR3 totals 13 residues. The CDR3 loop reads CATSDIGSETQYF. The CDR3 nucleotides are TGTGCCACCAGTGATATAGGGTCCGAGACCCAGTACTTC.